These 2 T cell receptor beta chains originate from one sample sequenced in a study of T cells expressing NK-cell markers. From the 5' RACE reads, TCRdb lists one entry per CDR3 protein and no DNA. The sample table sets out around 140,000 distinct CDR3 sequences. The sample consisted of blood T cells: a sorted CD56 or NKG2C T cell subset, CD4+ or CD8+ T cells, or bulk PBMC T cells (not recorded which). The source of these receptors is a young man in good health.

This chain connects TRBV23-1 to TRBJ2-7. TRBV23-1 is an ORF for which the function is uncertain. CDR3 length: 11 amino acids. The CDR3: CASSQQGEQYF.

CDR3 amino acids: CASRNRVGNQPQHF. The chain is built from TRBV7-2 and TRBJ1-5; TCRdb's D gene call, TRBD1, goes unchecked for lack of DNA. Germline CDR1 is SGHTA and CDR2 is FQGNSA. This CDR3 is built from 14 residues.